The entry that follows covers one T cell receptor beta chain sequence. This sample stems from a study of blood T cell repertoires in COVID-19. Trimming removed 2 bases at V and 1 base at J, with 11 bases between. Germline assignment: CDR1 MDHEN and CDR2 SYDVKM. This CDR3 spans 15 amino acids. Sequenced by immunoSEQ multiplex PCR; TCRdb stores in-frame clones only, minus some. The sample consists of some 16,000 clones, 82% of them appearing once. The TCR comes from an elderly man with active or convalescent COVID-19. The sample consisted of peripheral blood. The chain recombines TRBV28 with TRBJ1-1, with D uncertain. CDR3 sequence: CASSLATAGNTEAFF. DNA for the CDR3: TGTGCCAGCAGTTTAGCGACTGCGGGGAACACTGAAGCTTTCTTT.